In its sample, the clone carrying this TCR beta chain was seen a few times. Antigen unknown. Tumor samples were obtained before definitive surgery or chemotherapy. These data are taken from a study of high-grade serous ovarian cancer treatment subgroups. General study points: These tumor repertoires lack spatial information from bulk sequencing.

Sequencing was performed with immunoSEQ multiplex PCR; in TCRdb, only in-frame clones are kept and a portion is missing. The data contain almost 4,500 clones, approximately 69% of them seen just once; the ten biggest clones take up 12%. Looked up from germline, CDR1 is LGHNA and CDR2 is YNFKEQ. With 1 base removed from V and 2 bases from J, the gap between germline ends came to 23 bases. The CDR3 length is 19 residues. The receptor's source is a human donor with high-grade serous ovarian cancer. Sequencing was done on a sample of tumor tissue. The J gene is TRBJ1-2, the V gene TRBV4-2; D perhaps matches TRBD1 (6 bases). The CDR3, as DNA: TGTGCCAGCAGCCAAGTCCCTGGTGGGGTAGTAACAGGGAACTATGGCTACACCTTC. It is translated as CASSQVPGGVVTGNYGYTF.